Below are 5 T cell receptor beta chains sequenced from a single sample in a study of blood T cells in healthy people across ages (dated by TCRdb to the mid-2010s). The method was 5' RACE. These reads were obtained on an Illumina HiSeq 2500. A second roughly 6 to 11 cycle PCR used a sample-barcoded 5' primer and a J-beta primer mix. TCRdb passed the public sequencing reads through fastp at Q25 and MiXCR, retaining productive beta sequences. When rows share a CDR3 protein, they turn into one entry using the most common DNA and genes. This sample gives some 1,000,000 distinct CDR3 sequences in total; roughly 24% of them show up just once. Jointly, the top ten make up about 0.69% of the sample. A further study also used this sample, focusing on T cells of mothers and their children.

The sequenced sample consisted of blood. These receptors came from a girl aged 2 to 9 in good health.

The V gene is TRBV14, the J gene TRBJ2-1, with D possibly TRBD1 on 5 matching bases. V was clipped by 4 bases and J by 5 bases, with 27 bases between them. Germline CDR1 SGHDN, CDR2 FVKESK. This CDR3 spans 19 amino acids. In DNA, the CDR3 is TGTGCCAGCAGCCCCGAATATCGACAGAAAATCATAAGAAACAATGAGCAGTTCTTC. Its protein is CASSPEYRQKIIRNNEQFF.

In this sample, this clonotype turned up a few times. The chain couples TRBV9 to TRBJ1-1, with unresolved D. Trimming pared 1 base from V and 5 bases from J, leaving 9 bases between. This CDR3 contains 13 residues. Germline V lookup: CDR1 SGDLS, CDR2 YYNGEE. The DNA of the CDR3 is TGTGCCAGCAGCGTATCAATGGGTACTGAAGCTTTCTTT. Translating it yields CASSVSMGTEAFF.

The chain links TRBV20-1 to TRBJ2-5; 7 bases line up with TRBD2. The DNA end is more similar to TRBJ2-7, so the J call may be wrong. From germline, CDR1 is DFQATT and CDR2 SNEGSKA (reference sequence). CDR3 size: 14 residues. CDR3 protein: CSASQRGLSYEQYF. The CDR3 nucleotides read TGCAGTGCTAGCCAGCGGGGATTATCCTACGAGCAGTACTTC.

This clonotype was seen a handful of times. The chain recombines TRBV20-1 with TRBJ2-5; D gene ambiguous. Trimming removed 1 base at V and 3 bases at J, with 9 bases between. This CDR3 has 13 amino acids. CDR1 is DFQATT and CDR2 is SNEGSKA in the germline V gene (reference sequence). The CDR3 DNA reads TGCAGTGCTAGAGGTTATATTGAAGAGACCCAGTACTTC. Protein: CSARGYIEETQYF.

CDR3 coding DNA: TGTGCCAGCAGCTTGGGGTTCCCGGGGGAAAAACTGTTTTTT. Translated, it gives CASSLGFPGEKLFF. The chain has TRBV13 and TRBJ1-4; D is uncertain. The germline CDR1 and CDR2 sequences are PRHDT and FYEKMQ (reference sequence). This CDR3 spans 14 amino acids. V shed 3 bases and J shed 8 bases, with 13 bases lying between them.